A selection of T cell receptor beta chains follows, all from one sample in a study of identical twins. TCRdb re-called the 5' RACE reads through MiXCR, storing one row per CDR3 protein. The table has roughly 1,500,000 distinct CDR3 sequences, less than 40% seen once; the top ten hold about 0.25%. The sequenced material came from cord blood. The source is a newborn girl in good health. Each CDR3 is given with its conserved first and last residue. A D gene is named only where the DNA matches it firmly. Part of the rows lack a size; the others show once, few, many or a class for expanded clones.

>TRBJ2-7|TRBD2|TRBV7-2|few
CASSFRTRDEQYF
TGTGCCAGCAGCTTCCGGACTAGGGATGAGCAGTACTTC
>TRBJ1-1|.|TRBV4-1|few
CASSRHLSMNTEAFF
TGCGCCAGCAGCCGACACCTGAGTATGAACACTGAAGCTTTCTTT
>TRBJ1-1|.|TRBV14|.
CASSQDVDLERLMNAEAFF
TGTGCCAGCAGCCAAGACGTCGACTTGGAGAGACTCATGAACGCTGAAGCTTTCTTT
>TRBJ1-2|TRBD1|TRBV7-9|few
CASSMNRDRNYGYTF
TGTGCCAGCAGCATGAACCGGGACAGGAACTATGGCTACACCTTC
>TRBJ2-5|.|TRBV5-1|.
CASSSQTVTDETQYF
TGCGCCAGCAGCTCGCAGACGGTGACAGATGAGACCCAGTACTTC
>TRBJ2-2|.|TRBV10-1|.
CASKDGTGELFF
TGCGCCAGCAAAGACGGGACCGGGGAGCTGTTTTTT
>TRBJ2-1|TRBD2|TRBV19|.
CASSIGVAGVFNEQFF
TGTGCCAGTAGTATAGGGGTAGCGGGGGTGTTCAATGAGCAGTTCTTC
>TRBJ1-2|.|TRBV20-1|few
CSASLAGEEGYGYTF
TGCAGTGCTAGTCTCGCCGGGGAGGAGGGCTATGGCTACACCTTC
>TRBJ2-3|TRBD2|TRBV3-1|few
CASSQLAGQTDTQYF
TGTGCCAGCAGCCAGCTAGCGGGGCAGACAGATACGCAGTATTTT
>TRBJ1-6|TRBD1|TRBV20-1|.
CSAVQGSTGENSPLHF
TGCAGTGCCGTACAGGGTAGCACAGGGGAAAATTCACCCCTCCACTTT
>TRBJ1-4|.|TRBV20-1|.
CSARPTALGEKLFF
TGCAGTGCTAGACCGACTGCCCTGGGTGAAAAACTGTTTTTT
>TRBJ2-1|.|TRBV27|few
CASKSRAYEQFF
TGTGCCAGCAAATCCAGGGCCTACGAGCAGTTCTTC
>TRBJ2-7|TRBD1|TRBV5-1|few
CASSFFGTGGTAQYF
TGCGCCAGCAGCTTTTTTGGGACAGGGGGCACTGCGCAGTACTTC
>TRBJ2-1|.|TRBV20-1|.
CSARDSHSPYNEQFF
TGCAGTGCTAGAGATTCGCATTCCCCTTACAATGAGCAGTTCTTC
>TRBJ1-6|.|TRBV3-1|once
CASRGIDNSPLQF
TGTGCCAGCCGGGGGATCGATAATTCACCCCTCCAATTT
>TRBJ2-7|.|TRBV27|.
CASSLAGQNEQYF
TGTGCCAGCAGTTTAGCAGGGCAGAATGAGCAGTACTTC
>TRBJ2-3|.|TRBV20-1|few
CSAPGRPDTQYF
TGCAGTGCCCCTGGGCGGCCAGATACGCAGTATTTT
>TRBJ2-5|.|TRBV5-1|few
CASSSVATQETQYF
TGCGCCAGCAGCTCCGTAGCGACTCAAGAGACCCAGTACTTC
>TRBJ2-3|.|TRBV7-2|.
CASSIAPQVITDTQYF
TGTGCCAGCAGCATTGCGCCGCAGGTTATTACAGATACGCAGTATTTT
>TRBJ1-6|.|TRBV28|.
CASSSRKGVWGSPLHF
TGTGCCAGCAGTTCACGAAAGGGGGTATGGGGTTCACCCCTCCACTTT
>TRBJ2-7|.|TRBV6-2/TRBV6-3|.
CASSPRRGGRNEQYF
TGTGCCAGCAGCCCCCGCAGGGGAGGGAGAAACGAGCAGTACTTC
>TRBJ2-6|.|TRBV6-1|few
CASSERSTGANVLTF
TGTGCCAGCAGTGAACGGTCAACTGGGGCCAACGTCCTGACTTTC
>TRBJ2-5|.|TRBV4-1|.
CASSQGPRQENQYF
TGCGCCAGCAGCCAAGGGCCTAGGCAAGAGAACCAGTACTTC
>TRBJ2-7|.|TRBV7-2|.
CASSLAGSSGYEQYF
TGTGCCAGCAGCTTAGCGGGCTCGTCCGGGTACGAGCAGTACTTC
>TRBJ2-3|.|TRBV9|many
CASSDPIPYSTDTQYF
TGTGCCAGCAGCGATCCTATCCCCTATAGCACAGATACGCAGTATTTT
>TRBJ1-1|.|TRBV4-1|.
CASSQDSGPTEAFF
TGCGCCAGCAGCCAAGATTCGGGTCCCACTGAAGCTTTCTTT
>TRBJ2-1|TRBD2|TRBV2|few
CASRRASGANEQFF
TGTGCCAGCAGGAGGGCTAGCGGGGCCAATGAGCAGTTCTTC